This T cell receptor (beta chain) was identified in a study of Graves' ophthalmopathy and Graves' hyperthyroidism. This clonotype was counted many times. Researchers took RNA transcripts and amplified TCR beta CDR3 regions from them. HTBI-primed first-round RT-PCR preceded second-round multiplex PCR. MiXCR was run by TCRdb on the multiplex PCR reads, yielding one entry per CDR3 protein. The data show 350,000 to 400,000 distinct CDR3 sequences, about 17% seen once. Germline values: CDR1 MDHEN, CDR2 SYDVKM. V gave up 10 bases and J gave up 2 bases, with 9 bases separating them. The CDR3 is made up of 11 amino acids.

The material sequenced was peripheral blood. This clonotype was obtained from a young woman with Graves' ophthalmopathy. This chain links TRBV28 with TRBJ2-7; tentatively, D is TRBD1 (6 bases). This CDR3 is CATRGTYEQYF. CDR3 sequence (DNA): TGTGCCACCAGGGGCACCTACGAGCAGTACTTC. Variable domain in full (rest from reference TRBV28 and TRBJ2-7): DVKVTQSSRYLVKRTGEKVFLECVQDMDHENMFWYRQDPGLGLRLIYFSYDVKMKEKGDIPEGYSVSREKKERFSLILESASTNQTSMYLCATRGTYEQYFGPGTRLTVT.